The rows below give T cell receptor beta chains drawn from one sample of a study of control samples from healthy donors and cancer patients. Sequencing used immunoSEQ multiplex PCR; TCRdb keeps in-frame clones, though not all of them. Among about 110,000 clones listed, 82% were seen once. Sequenced input: blood. Receptors originate from a man in his late teens or twenties in good health. Each CDR3 is given with its conserved first and last residue. A D gene is named only where the DNA matches it firmly. Size is omitted from some rows. Given values are once, few, many or a class for expanded clones.

v_call	d_call	j_call	clone_size	cdr3_nt	cdr3_aa
TRBV5-6	.	TRBJ1-1	few	TGTGCCAGCAGCTTGGCCGTGTCGGCTGAAGCTTTCTTT	CASSLAVSAEAFF
TRBV5-1	TRBD2	TRBJ2-5	.	TGCGCCAGCAGCCTCGGGACTATGGGGGAGACCCAGTACTTC	CASSLGTMGETQYF
TRBV7-2	.	TRBJ2-7	.	TGTGCCAGCAGCTTAGACAGGGCGGTCGACGAGCAGTACTTC	CASSLDRAVDEQYF
TRBV2	TRBD1	TRBJ2-2	.	TGTGCCAGGGGGACAGCCAACACCGGGGAGCTGTTTTTT	CARGTANTGELFF
TRBV15	.	TRBJ1-3	few	TGTGCCACCAGCCAAGGGGGTAGAGCTGGAAACACCATATATTTT	CATSQGGRAGNTIYF
TRBV13	.	TRBJ1-1	.	TGTGCCAGCAGCCCTGAGGTGGGATTGGGACATATGAACACTGAAGCTTTCTTT	CASSPEVGLGHMNTEAFF
TRBV6-1	.	TRBJ2-5	.	TGTGCCAGCAGTGGTCTATGGGGGCCCTCAATTGAGACCCAGTACTTC	CASSGLWGPSIETQYF
TRBV3-1/TRBV3-2	.	TRBJ2-7	few	TGTGCCAGCAGCCAAGAGAAGATGGGAAGGACCCCCTACGAGCAGTACTTC	CASSQEKMGRTPYEQYF
TRBV7-2	.	TRBJ2-5	.	TGTGCCAGCAGCTTAACCGGTAACAACCAAGAGACCCAGTACTTC	CASSLTGNNQETQYF
TRBV19	.	TRBJ1-2	.	TGTGCCAGTAGTATAGGTCAGACGGGAAGCTATGGCTACACCTTC	CASSIGQTGSYGYTF
TRBV9	.	TRBJ1-2	.	TGTGCCAGCAGCGATAGCCCCCTGGACAATACCCGGGGCTACACCTTC	CASSDSPLDNTRGYTF
TRBV12-3/TRBV12-4	.	TRBJ1-1	.	TGTGCCAGCAGTTTAGGCGGGAACACTGAAGCTTTCTTT	CASSLGGNTEAFF
TRBV28	TRBD2	TRBJ2-3	.	TGTGCCAGCAGGTCTGGGGGGGGATCAGATACGCAGTATTTT	CASRSGGGSDTQYF
TRBV6-5	.	TRBJ1-1	.	TGTGCCAGCCAGGAGATGTATGGGGCTGAAGCTTTCTTT	CASQEMYGAEAFF
TRBV6-2/TRBV6-3	TRBD1	TRBJ1-2	.	TGTGCCAGCAGCCTCCCCGGGACAGCCCGCTTCTATGGCTACACCTTC	CASSLPGTARFYGYTF
TRBV10-2	.	TRBJ1-1	.	TGCGCCAGCAGTGAGAGTGAGACTGAAGCTTTCTTT	CASSESETEAFF
TRBV24-1	TRBD2	TRBJ2-3	once	TGTGCCACCGCCCGGGGGGCGGGGGGGCGAGATACGCAGTATTTT	CATARGAGGRDTQYF
TRBV12-3/TRBV12-4	.	TRBJ2-5	.	TGTGCCAGCAGTGCCCCCGGGCTAGAGACCCAGTACTTC	CASSAPGLETQYF
TRBV9	TRBD1	TRBJ2-6	.	TGTGCCAGCAGCGGCCGGACAGGGGGCTATACTGGGGCCAACGTCCTGACTTTC	CASSGRTGGYTGANVLTF
TRBV6-5	.	TRBJ2-2	.	TGTGCCAGCAGTTACTCTGATTCTGCGATCGGCGGGGAGCTGTTTTTT	CASSYSDSAIGGELFF
TRBV4-1	.	TRBJ1-6	.	TGCGCCAGCAGTCAAGGACAGCCTTATAATTCACCCCTCCACTTT	CASSQGQPYNSPLHF
TRBV5-6	TRBD1	TRBJ1-2	.	TGTGCCAGCAGTTATCGAGGGGGCCGTAACTATGGCTACACCTTC	CASSYRGGRNYGYTF
TRBV24-1	.	TRBJ1-1	once	TGTGCCACCAGTGACCCGGGCACTGAAGCTTTCTTT	CATSDPGTEAFF
TRBV5-1	.	TRBJ1-2	.	TGCGCCAGCAGCTCTTCAACCGGGGAGGGGGGGCGGAGTGGCTACACCTTC	CASSSSTGEGGRSGYTF
TRBV15	.	TRBJ1-3	once	TGTGCCACCAGCAGAGATCACGGTAAAGGAAACACCATATATTTT	CATSRDHGKGNTIYF
TRBV4-1	.	TRBJ2-2	.	TGCGCCAGCAGGCCGAGGGTCGGGGAGCTGTTTTTT	CASRPRVGELFF
TRBV7-2	.	TRBJ2-7	.	TGTGCCAGCAGCTTGCCAGGGCCCCAGCAGTACTTC	CASSLPGPQQYF